Listed below are T cell receptor beta chains from one sample, sequenced in a study of blood T cell repertoires in COVID-19. Data came from immunoSEQ multiplex PCR; TCRdb stores just in-frame clones and leaves some out. The top ten hold under 9.5% of the sample, which has 170,000 or so clones, 80% to 90% seen once. Sequenced sample: peripheral blood. The receptors originated from a man in his fifties or sixties with active or convalescent COVID-19. CDR3s include the opening cysteine and the closing phenylalanine or tryptophan. The order of the fields is clone size, D gene, J gene, V gene, CDR3 DNA, CDR3 protein. A D gene is named only where the DNA matches it firmly. Expanded clones are given a class, and other clones once, few, many or no size at all.

>.|.|TRBJ1-1|TRBV9
TGTGCCAGCAGCGCAGGGGACATGAACACTGAAGCTTTCTTT
CASSAGDMNTEAFF
>.|TRBD2|TRBJ2-3|TRBV14
TGTGCCAGCAGCCAAGTTCCTGCGGGAGAACGGTATTTT
CASSQVPAGERYF
>.|.|TRBJ2-1|TRBV12-5
TGTGCTAGTGGTTTGGTAAAACCCTCAGGTGAGCAGTTCTTC
CASGLVKPSGEQFF
>.|.|TRBJ2-7|TRBV7-2
TGTGCCAGCAGCTTCTTCGGGGACTACGAGCAGTACTTC
CASSFFGDYEQYF
>.|.|TRBJ2-5|TRBV5-4
TGTGCCAGCAGCAACGGCGAGGGTCAAGAGACCCAGTACTTC
CASSNGEGQETQYF
>few|TRBD2|TRBJ2-2|TRBV30
TGTGCCTGGAGGGGACTAGCGGGGACCGGGGAGCTGTTTTTT
CAWRGLAGTGELFF
>.|TRBD2|TRBJ2-2|TRBV6-2/TRBV6-3
TGTGCCAGCAGTTACGGGACTAGCGGGGGGGCGAACACCGGGGAGCTGTTTTTT
CASSYGTSGGANTGELFF
>few|TRBD1|TRBJ2-7|TRBV18
TGTGCCAGCTCACAAGGACAGGGCGACGAGCAGTACTTC
CASSQGQGDEQYF
>.|.|TRBJ1-2|TRBV6-4
TGTGCCAGCAGTGACTGGGCAGGGGCAGGCTATGGCTACACCTTC
CASSDWAGAGYGYTF
>.|.|TRBJ1-2|TRBV4-3
TGCGCCAGCAGCCAAGACGGGCAGGGTGGTCAAAGCTACACCTTC
CASSQDGQGGQSYTF
>.|.|TRBJ1-1|TRBV7-2
TGTGCCAGCAAACTTCAGGTTCGTGCTGAAGCTTTCTTT
CASKLQVRAEAFF
>once|TRBD2|TRBJ2-5|TRBV20-1
TGCAGTGCTAGTGGGACTAGCGGGGGGGCGGTCGAGACCCAGTACTTC
CSASGTSGGAVETQYF
>.|TRBD2|TRBJ2-3|TRBV5-1
TGCGCCAGTGAGCGGGGAGACGGCACAGATACGCAGTATTTT
CASERGDGTDTQYF
>.|TRBD2|TRBJ2-1|TRBV7-3
TGTGCCAGCAGCCGTCTAGCGGGGGGAGGGTCGAATGAGCAGTTCTTC
CASSRLAGGGSNEQFF